The clone carrying this T cell receptor beta chain was picked up a small number of times. The antigen remains unidentified. Sequencing used immunoSEQ multiplex PCR; TCRdb keeps in-frame clones, though not all of them. The table records a few hundred thousand clones, 83% of them present only once. Germline V CDR1 and CDR2: SGHNT, YYREEE (reference sequence). The V and J ends lost 3 bases and 4 bases, in that order; junction bases with no gene match: 6. The CDR3 covers 14 residues. Sample treatment: 19 received Ad26.COV2.S at low or high dose, single or two shots; a few received placebo; per-sample allocation not given. On day 63 after the first injection, vaccine and placebo recipients gave samples. This record belongs to a study of Ad26.COV2.S vaccination and SARS-CoV-2 variants. Study-level findings and limits: Responses of T cells in total may have been underestimated by the TCR breadth and depth analyses.

The clonotype comes from a person aged 18-60 years who received the Ad26.COV2.S COVID-19 vaccine or a placebo. The genes are TRBV5-4 and TRBJ1-2; 7 bases map to TRBD1. Material: peripheral blood, obtained in a trial of Ad26.COV2.S vaccine versus placebo. This CDR3 reads CASSWGTVGYGYTF. CDR3 sequence (DNA): TGTGCCAGCAGCTGGGGGACAGTTGGCTATGGCTACACCTTC. The variable domain in full, completed from reference TRBV5-4 and TRBJ1-2, reads ETGVTQSPTHLIKTRGQQVTLRCSSQSGHNTVSWYQQALGQGPQFIFQYYREEENGRGNFPPRFSGLQFPNYSSELNVNALELDDSALYLCASSWGTVGYGYTFGSGTRLTVV.